These 8 T cell receptor beta chains originate from one sample sequenced in a study of glioma-infiltrating T cells after dendritic cell vaccination (dated by TCRdb to about 2016). To prepare the library, the immunoSEQ multiplex PCR assay was applied. TCRdb stores this immuneACCESS table with in-frame sequences only. Part of the clones is absent; in the studies checked, under half of the shortfall reflects unresolved V genes, and no reason is known for the rest. The sample table holds 50,000 to 65,000 clones, of which about 83% were seen once. Of the sample, more than 8.5% falls within the top ten clones. The label giving this sample's time point can be read as: after dendritic cell vaccination, including at tumor progression/relapse. The starting material was blood, obtained after dendritic cell vaccination. All receptors come from a human donor with glioblastoma.

V usage is TRBV5-1 and J usage is TRBJ2-7; 13 nucleotides match TRBD2. V trimming: 4 bases; J trimming: 1 base; junction bases outside the gene matches: 5. The CDR3 sequence is 16 residues long. The germline gives CDR1 SGHRS, CDR2 YFSETQ. In DNA, the CDR3 is TGCGCCAGCAGCCAACCGACTAGCGGGGGGTCCTACGAGCAGTACTTC. Translated: CASSQPTSGGSYEQYF.

This chain joins TRBV19 and TRBJ2-7, with 9 positions matching TRBD1. This CDR3 region has 14 residues. With V trimmed by 5 bases and J by 2 bases, 4 bases remained unmatched. Germline-derived CDR1 and CDR2 are LNHDA and SQIVND (reference sequence). CDR3 coding DNA: TGTGCCAGTAGTCCCGGGACAGGGACCTACGAGCAGTACTTC. Residues: CASSPGTGTYEQYF.

The rearrangement joins TRBV19 to TRBJ1-5; TRBD1 aligns across 7 bases. The V gene's germline CDR1 is LNHDA and CDR2 SQIVND (reference sequence). This CDR3 region has 17 residues. The V segment lost 4 bases and the J segment 0 bases; nucleotides outside the gene matches: 9. CDR3 protein: CASSKGAASYSNQPQHF. Written as DNA, the CDR3 is TGTGCCAGTAGTAAGGGGGCTGCCTCCTATAGCAATCAGCCCCAGCATTTT.

The rearrangement uses TRBV6-6 and TRBJ1-5; D unresolved. Trimming stripped 8 bases from V and 0 bases from J, with 11 bases between. This CDR3 contains 14 residues. Germline V lookup: CDR1 MNHNY, CDR2 SVGAGI (reference sequence). Here the CDR3 DNA reads TGTGCCAGCCGAGAGGATAATAGCAATCAGCCCCAGCATTTT. It codes for CASREDNSNQPQHF.

The chain is built from TRBV5-1 and TRBJ2-3; TRBD2 agrees at 8 bases. Germline V gene lookup returns CDR1 SGHRS and CDR2 YFSETQ. Losses at the gene ends were 0 bases for V and 4 bases for J; bases not matched to a gene: 7. CDR3 length: 16 amino acids. CDR3 bases: TGCGCCAGCAGCTTGGCAGGGCGGGGGGTGTCAGATACGCAGTATTTT. Its protein is CASSLAGRGVSDTQYF.

V and J are TRBV6-5 and TRBJ2-7, with D tentatively TRBD1 (5 bases). This CDR3 contains 14 residues. V lost 10 bases and J 7 bases, leaving 23 bases between the germline ends. Germline assignment: CDR1 MNHEY and CDR2 SVGAGI. This CDR3 reads CATLNRTPEAEQYF. The CDR3 DNA follows: TGTGCCACCTTAAACAGGACGCCGGAAGCGGAGCAGTACTTC.

The rearrangement links TRBV7-9 to TRBJ2-1, with D perhaps matching TRBD2 (5 bases). The CDR3 is made up of 13 amino acids. CDR1 is SEHNR and CDR2 is FQNEAQ in the germline V gene (reference sequence). V was pared by 3 bases and J by 9 bases, with 12 bases between. The CDR3 region is CASSFPRSGEQFF. CDR3 nucleotide sequence: TGTGCCAGCAGCTTCCCCCGCAGCGGTGAGCAGTTCTTC.

The chain links TRBV4-2 to TRBJ1-6; TRBD1 agrees at 7 bases. The CDR3 covers 18 residues. Germline assignment: CDR1 LGHNA and CDR2 YNFKEQ. V was pared by 0 bases and J by 3 bases, with 8 bases of the junction left unmatched. CDR3 bases: TGTGCCAGCAGCCAAGAGCCGGGCAGGGGGGTCTATAATTCACCCCTCCACTTT. Protein product: CASSQEPGRGVYNSPLHF.